This T cell receptor beta chain was recovered during a study of identical twins. The CDR3 sequence is 14 residues long. The V gene end was trimmed by 4 bases and the J gene end by 7 bases; junction bases not matched to a gene: 3. Among all donors, each was a healthy Caucasian. MiXCR, run by TCRdb on the 5' RACE reads, gives a single entry per CDR3 protein. The sample has 500,000 to 600,000 distinct CDR3 sequences; around 20% are singletons. This clonotype has ten or more counts. Antigen: not known. The study's findings and limits: Out-of-frame alpha sequences common to twins exhibited an excess of low generation probability.

Separately, the same data were catalogued under a study of T cells expressing NK-cell markers. According to that study: Of the CD8+ T cells in about 6 donors, roughly 1.0-7.0% belonged to dominant NKG2C+ clonotypes.

This chain links TRBV12-3 or TRBV12-4 with TRBJ1-6, with TRBD1 identical over 8 bases. Source material: CD4+ T cells sorted from blood. The source of this sequence is a young woman in good health. The CDR3 nucleotides read TGTGCCAGCAGTTCCGGGACAGGAAATTCACCCCTCCACTTT. Translated: CASSSGTGNSPLHF.